Listed here are 27 T cell receptor beta chains from one sample, sequenced in a study of identical twins. In TCRdb, the 5' RACE reads were re-called with MiXCR into one record per CDR3 protein. The profile shows 510,000 or so distinct CDR3 sequences, roughly 15% of them singletons. This sample was shared with a second study, whose subject was yellow fever vaccine responses in identical twins.

Sequenced: CD4+ T cells sorted from blood. The receptor set was obtained from a woman aged 18-30 years in good health.

The genes are TRBV5-1 and TRBJ2-1; tentatively, D is TRBD1 or TRBD2 (6 bases each). In germline, CDR1 is SGHRS, CDR2 YFSETQ. The CDR3 totals 17 residues. Trimming pared 2 bases from V and 6 bases from J, leaving 21 bases between. Written as DNA, the CDR3 is TGCGCCAGCAGCTTCCAGACCGGCCTCGGGGGCTCCAATGAGCAGTTCTTC. It yields the protein CASSFQTGLGGSNEQFF.

This clonotype has ten or more counts. J is TRBJ2-1 and V is TRBV24-1; D remains unclear. V was trimmed by 1 base and J by 8 bases, leaving 2 bases between them. The CDR3 extends over 11 amino acids. CDR1 KGHDR and CDR2 SFDVKD come from the germline V gene. The CDR3 DNA reads as TGTGCCACCAGTGATTTTGATGAGCAGTTCTTC. This gives the protein CATSDFDEQFF.

The chain uses TRBV12-3 or TRBV12-4 and TRBJ2-1; D not resolved. Trimming took 3 bases from V and 6 from J, leaving 15 bases between them. The CDR3 has 15 residues. CDR3 in DNA: TGTGCCAGCAGTTTTCGATCCCCAGGTCTCAATGAGCAGTTCTTC. It translates to CASSFRSPGLNEQFF.

This clonotype has just one count. This may stem from a read error, because a much larger clone lies one nucleotide away. The chain has TRBV20-1 and TRBJ2-3; D is uncertain. This CDR3 is built from 11 residues. Looked up from germline, CDR1 is DFQATT and CDR2 is SNEGSKA (reference sequence). The V end lost 2 bases, the J end lost 2 bases, and 2 bases lay between the germline ends. CDR3 DNA sequence: TGCAGTGCTAGAAACACAGATACGCAGTATTTT. Translating it yields CSARNTDTQYF.

This chain uses TRBV20-1 with TRBJ2-7, with a weak D call TRBD2 (6 bases). Trimming left V 0 bases short and J 12 bases short, with 12 bases between. The CDR3 is 11 residues long. CDR1 DFQATT and CDR2 SNEGSKA come from the germline V gene (reference sequence). CDR3 DNA sequence: TGCAGTGCTAGAGATGGGCAGCGGGTGTACTTC. It translates to CSARDGQRVYF.

This clonotype has just a few counts. The V and J genes are TRBV5-1 and TRBJ1-2; 11 bases are a match to TRBD1. The CDR3 spans 16 residues. Germline trimming cut 4 bases from V and 0 bases from J; bases unmatched to any gene: 5. Germline V gene lookup returns CDR1 SGHRS and CDR2 YFSETQ. CDR3 bases: TGCGCCAGCAGCAAGGGACAGGGGGGTTCTAACTATGGCTACACCTTC. Translation gives CASSKGQGGSNYGYTF.

This chain links TRBV7-9 with TRBJ2-5, with 9 bases aligning to TRBD1. The CDR3 is 17 amino acids. The ends lost 2 bases at V and 5 bases at J; junction bases unmatched: 12. Per the germline V gene, CDR1 is SEHNR and CDR2 is FQNEAQ (reference sequence). The CDR3 loop reads CASSLRGPGQGMETQYF. In DNA form, the CDR3 reads TGTGCCAGCAGCTTAAGGGGCCCGGGACAGGGTATGGAGACCCAGTACTTC.

This clonotype was recorded a few times. This chain joins TRBV7-8 and TRBJ2-1; D is possibly TRBD1 (6 bases). Germline CDR1 and CDR2: SGHVS and FQNEAQ. V shed 5 bases and J shed 8 bases, with 16 bases lying between them. CDR3 size: 14 residues. The CDR3 spells CASSQGSQVYEQFF. In DNA, the CDR3 is TGTGCCAGCAGCCAGGGGTCCCAGGTGTATGAGCAGTTCTTC.

This clonotype was seen a few times. This chain joins TRBV2 and TRBJ1-5, with D hard to call. CDR3 length: 16 residues. The germline CDR1 and CDR2 sequences are SNHLY and FYNNEI. Trimming took 2 bases from V and 0 from J, leaving 11 bases between them. CDR3 nucleotides: TGTGCCAGCAGTGAATATGAACTCTATAGCAATCAGCCCCAGCATTTT. It translates to CASSEYELYSNQPQHF. Supplemented by reference TRBV2 and TRBJ1-5, the full variable domain reads EPEVTQTPSHQVTQMGQEVILRCVPISNHLYFYWYRQILGQKVEFLVSFYNNEISEKSEIFDDQFSVERPDGSNFTLKIRSTKLEDSAMYFCASSEYELYSNQPQHFGDGTRLSIL.

V is TRBV6-2 or TRBV6-3 and J is TRBJ2-3, with D possibly called TRBD1 or TRBD2 (5 bases each). The V gene lost 2 bases and the J gene lost 3 bases, with 9 bases spanning the gap. Germline CDR1 MNHEY, CDR2 SVGEGT. The CDR3 is 14 amino acids. CDR3 sequence reads: CASSYVRGTDTQYF. The DNA for the CDR3 is TGTGCCAGCAGTTACGTGAGGGGTACAGATACGCAGTATTTT.

This clonotype came up a few times. The V and J genes are TRBV18 and TRBJ2-5, with D perhaps TRBD2 (6 bases). Germline CDR1 reads KGHSH; CDR2 reads LQKENI. This CDR3 region has 12 residues. Trimming stripped 6 bases from V and 5 bases from J, with 10 bases between. The CDR3 spells CASSGTLETQYF. For the CDR3, the DNA is TGTGCCAGCTCCGGGACTCTCGAGACCCAGTACTTC.

This clonotype was seen a handful of times. The V and J genes are TRBV10-3 and TRBJ2-1, with 7 bases that match TRBD2. The V gene end was trimmed by 10 bases and the J gene end by 9 bases; junction bases not matched to a gene: 6. CDR1 is ENHRY and CDR2 is SYGVKD in the germline V gene. The CDR3 spans 11 residues. The CDR3 DNA is TGTGCCAATTCTGGGGGGGGTGAGCAGTTCTTC. Encoded protein: CANSGGGEQFF.

This clonotype was recorded a few times. The rearrangement uses TRBV28 and TRBJ1-1, with a weak D call TRBD1 (5 bases). With 10 bases removed from V and 1 base from J, the gap between germline ends came to 10 bases. The length of the CDR3 is 12 residues. Germline CDR1 is MDHEN and CDR2 is SYDVKM. CDR3: CATLRANTEAFF. The CDR3 nucleotides read TGTGCCACCCTCAGGGCGAACACTGAAGCTTTCTTT.

This clonotype was found a few times. The chain is built from TRBV29-1 and TRBJ2-1; 7 bases fit TRBD1. This CDR3 has 13 residues. CDR1 and CDR2 (germline): SQVTM, ANQGSEA. V gave up 8 bases and J gave up 2 bases; unmatched junction bases: 6. For the CDR3, the DNA is TGCAGCTCCCGGGGACAGCCCTACAATGAGCAGTTCTTC. It is translated as CSSRGQPYNEQFF.

The gene calls are TRBV24-1 and TRBJ2-1; D is unclear. Germline CDR1 and CDR2: KGHDR and SFDVKD. V lost 0 bases and J 0 bases, leaving 5 bases between the germline ends. The CDR3 totals 15 residues. CDR3 loop: CATSDLRVSYNEQFF. As DNA, the CDR3 is TGTGCCACCAGTGATTTGCGGGTCTCCTACAATGAGCAGTTCTTC.

This clonotype was picked up a small number of times. The V and J genes are TRBV6-1 and TRBJ2-4; no clear D. The length of the CDR3 is 17 residues. Germline CDR1 is MNHNS and CDR2 is SASEGT. V was cut by 4 bases and J by 2 bases, with 18 bases left in between. CDR3 coding DNA: TGTGCCAGCAGTGTCTTGGGTTCGAAATTTACCAAAAACATTCAGTACTTC. This codes for CASSVLGSKFTKNIQYF.

The V call is TRBV5-1, the J call TRBJ1-1, with TRBD1 identical over 9 bases. CDR1 is SGHRS, CDR2 YFSETQ, per germline. This CDR3 comprises 16 residues. J gave up 0 bases and V 4 bases, and 7 bases lay outside the gene matches. The CDR3 here is CASSPGTGSMNTEAFF. CDR3 DNA sequence: TGCGCCAGCAGCCCGGGGACAGGGTCAATGAACACTGAAGCTTTCTTT. Variable domain in full (rest from reference TRBV5-1 and TRBJ1-1): KAGVTQTPRYLIKTRGQQVTLSCSPISGHRSVSWYQQTPGQGLQFLFEYFSETQRNKGNFPGRFSGRQFSNSRSEMNVSTLELGDSALYLCASSPGTGSMNTEAFFGQGTRLTVV.

Many counts were recorded for this clonotype. The chain uses TRBV12-3 or TRBV12-4 and TRBJ2-7; 8 bases are shared with TRBD2. This CDR3 region has 14 residues. After removal of 5 bases from V and 3 bases from J, the junction contained 6 bases not matched to a gene. The CDR3 reads CASSLTSGGYEQYF. The DNA of the CDR3 is TGTGCCAGCAGTCTAACTAGCGGTGGCTACGAGCAGTACTTC.

The rearrangement links TRBV3-1 to TRBJ2-2; 9 positions match TRBD2. From germline, CDR1 is LGHDT and CDR2 YNNKEL (reference sequence). J was trimmed by 1 base and V by 3 bases; bases with no gene match: 9. This CDR3 has 18 residues. The CDR3 coding sequence is TGTGCCAGCAGCCAGGCCTATACTAGCGGGTGGAACACCGGGGAGCTGTTTTTT. It yields the protein CASSQAYTSGWNTGELFF.

This clonotype was recorded many times. The chain links TRBV7-9 to TRBJ2-5; D remains ambiguous. Germline values: CDR1 SEHNR, CDR2 FQNEAQ (reference sequence). CDR3 length equals 12 residues. Trimming left V 6 bases short and J 1 base short, with 6 bases between. Here the CDR3 reads CASSWGQETQYF. As DNA, the CDR3 is TGTGCCAGCAGTTGGGGCCAAGAGACCCAGTACTTC.

CDR3 coding DNA: TGTGCCAGCAGTGAATCAAGGCGCTTCGTTCAAGAGACCCAGTACTTC. Its translation is CASSESRRFVQETQYF. The chain carries TRBV2 and TRBJ2-5; D unresolved. V was clipped by 2 bases and J by 2 bases, with 15 bases between them. Germline lookup yields CDR1 SNHLY and CDR2 FYNNEI. The CDR3 totals 16 residues.

Ten or more counts support this clonotype. The rearrangement links TRBV7-2 to TRBJ2-1; D not certain. Looked up from germline, CDR1 is SGHTA and CDR2 is FQGNSA. This CDR3 contains 13 residues. V was clipped by 5 bases and J by 0 bases, with 5 bases between them. CDR3 bases: TGTGCCAGCAGCGCGTCCTCCTACAATGAGCAGTTCTTC. Amino acid sequence: CASSASSYNEQFF.

This clonotype was detected only a few times. This chain links TRBV10-1 with TRBJ2-2, with 7 bases that match TRBD1. The CDR3 has 16 amino acids. With 2 bases clipped from V and 4 bases from J, the junction kept 7 bases outside the gene matches. Germline V CDR1 and CDR2: WNHNN, SYGVQD (reference sequence). The CDR3 loop reads CASSEQQGPATGELFF. CDR3 in DNA: TGCGCCAGCAGTGAGCAACAGGGGCCTGCCACCGGGGAGCTGTTTTTT.

This clonotype was detected a few times. The chain links TRBV28 to TRBJ2-3; D possibly corresponds to TRBD2 (5 bases). This CDR3 has 14 amino acids. Germline V CDR1 and CDR2: MDHEN, SYDVKM. V was pared by 4 bases and J by 5 bases, with 13 bases between. The chain's CDR3 is CASSSRNREDTQYF. CDR3 in DNA: TGTGCCAGCAGTTCCCGCAACCGGGAAGATACGCAGTATTTT. Full variable domain (outside the CDR3, taken from reference TRBV28 and TRBJ2-3): DVKVTQSSRYLVKRTGEKVFLECVQDMDHENMFWYRQDPGLGLRLIYFSYDVKMKEKGDIPEGYSVSREKKERFSLILESASTNQTSMYLCASSSRNREDTQYFGPGTRLTVL.

This clonotype turned up a few times. The genes are TRBV5-6 and TRBJ1-1, with a possible D match to TRBD1 (6 bases). V was trimmed by 1 base and J by 1 base, leaving 14 bases between them. The CDR3 is made up of 16 amino acids. Germline V gene sequence: CDR1 SGHDT, CDR2 YYEEEE. The chain's CDR3 is CASSLWAGARNTEAFF. The CDR3 DNA reads TGTGCCAGCAGCTTGTGGGCAGGGGCTAGGAACACTGAAGCTTTCTTT. Combining the CDR3 with reference TRBV5-6 and TRBJ1-1 gives the whole variable domain DAGVTQSPTHLIKTRGQQVTLRCSPKSGHDTVSWYQQALGQGPQFIFQYYEEEERQRGNFPDRFSGHQFPNYSSELNVNALLLGDSALYLCASSLWAGARNTEAFFGQGTRLTVV.

The gene calls are TRBV27 and TRBJ2-5; D is perhaps TRBD2 (6 bases). The CDR3 is 14 residues long. Trimming removed 3 bases from V and 5 bases from J, with 13 bases in between. Germline values: CDR1 MNHEY, CDR2 SMNVEV (reference sequence). The chain's CDR3 is CASSFGGIDETQYF. CDR3 coding DNA: TGTGCCAGCAGTTTTGGCGGGATTGACGAGACCCAGTACTTC.

This chain uses TRBV10-3 with TRBJ2-3, with 10 bases aligning to TRBD2. The CDR3 contains 14 residues. Germline lookup yields CDR1 ENHRY and CDR2 SYGVKD. The V and J ends lost 4 bases and 6 bases, in that order; junction bases with no gene match: 4. The CDR3 loop is CAISATSGIDTQYF. CDR3 bases: TGTGCCATCAGTGCTACTAGCGGGATTGATACGCAGTATTTT.